The 5 T cell receptor beta chains reported below all come from one sample, sequenced in a study of blood T cell repertoires in COVID-19. Only in-frame clones appear in the TCRdb table, and some are missing; sequencing was by immunoSEQ multiplex PCR. The table shows 150,000 to 200,000 clones, with about 80% occurring only once. Sequenced sample: peripheral blood. The receptors come from a man aged 65 to 85 with active or convalescent COVID-19.

V gene TRBV3-1 (or the pseudogene TRBV3-2) combines with J gene TRBJ2-7; 7 bases match TRBD1. Looked up from germline, CDR1 is LGHDT and CDR2 is YNNKEL (reference sequence). The CDR3 runs to 12 residues. J lost 4 bases, V lost 6 bases, and 3 bases had no gene match. Here the CDR3 reads CASRPDRYEQYF. CDR3 nucleotides: TGTGCCAGCAGACCGGACAGGTACGAGCAGTACTTC.

The chain is built from TRBV6-5 and TRBJ1-2; 8 bases align to TRBD1. The V gene end was trimmed by 7 bases and the J gene end by 4 bases; junction bases not matched to a gene: 11. Germline V CDR1 and CDR2: MNHEY, SVGAGI. This CDR3 comprises 15 residues. CDR3 residues: CASKQTGVEFYGYTF. In DNA, the CDR3 is TGTGCCAGCAAACAGACAGGGGTCGAGTTCTATGGCTACACCTTC.

The chain combines TRBV5-1 with TRBJ1-1, with TRBD1 matching 7 bases. This CDR3 spans 15 amino acids. Trimming cost V 6 bases and J 4 bases; bases outside gene matches: 12. The germline V gene encodes CDR1 SGHRS and CDR2 YFSETQ. DNA of the CDR3: TGCGCCAGCACCTCCGACAGGGAGAGTATCACTGAAGCTTTCTTT. Encoded protein: CASTSDRESITEAFF.

CDR3 in amino acids: CASNNRRGQNTGAYF. The CDR3 bases are TGTGCCAGCAACAACCGTAGGGGACAAAACACCGGGGCGTACTTC. This chain connects TRBV5-6 to TRBJ2-7; TRBD1 is a possible D gene (6 bases). The CDR3 runs 15 residues. The ends were cut back, 6 bases at V and 12 bases at J, with 28 bases in the middle. The germline CDR1 and CDR2 sequences are SGHDT and YYEEEE.

The V and J genes are TRBV2 and TRBJ1-2; D ambiguous. CDR1 is SNHLY and CDR2 is FYNNEI in the germline V gene. The CDR3 totals 14 residues. V dropped 3 bases and J dropped 6 bases, with 14 bases sitting between them. The CDR3 bases are TGTGCCAGCAGTGACCCGGGGTATACTGATGGCTACACCTTC. It is translated as CASSDPGYTDGYTF. Filled out from reference TRBV2 and TRBJ1-2, the complete variable domain reads EPEVTQTPSHQVTQMGQEVILRCVPISNHLYFYWYRQILGQKVEFLVSFYNNEISEKSEIFDDQFSVERPDGSNFTLKIRSTKLEDSAMYFCASSDPGYTDGYTFGSGTRLTVV.